Listed here are 15 T cell receptor beta chains from one sample, sequenced in a study of shared clonotypes between healthy human individuals. Measured with immunoSEQ multiplex PCR; TCRdb has only the in-frame clones, and not every one. The table shows about 380,000 clones, with about 96% occurring only once. Material: memory CD8+ T cells sorted from blood. Subset described: CD45RO+ cells pooled with CCR7-negative TemRA cells. The receptors were sampled from a man aged 30 to 39 in good health.

The genes are TRBV4-1 and TRBJ1-2, with TRBD1 matching over 7 bases. Trimming took 0 bases from V and 5 from J; bases not matched to a gene: 6. Germline CDR1 and CDR2: MGHRA and YSYEKL. The CDR3 totals 15 residues. CDR3 sequence: CASSQDQGGTYGYTF. CDR3 sequence (DNA): TGCGCCAGCAGCCAAGATCAGGGGGGCACGTATGGCTACACCTTC.

The chain recombines TRBV28 with TRBJ2-4; D perhaps matches TRBD1 (6 bases). V was pared by 6 bases and J by 0 bases, with 15 bases between. The CDR3 has 16 amino acids. Germline CDR1 and CDR2: MDHEN and SYDVKM. The CDR3 is CASRQDDRLAKNIQYF. Here the CDR3 DNA reads TGTGCCAGCAGACAGGATGACAGGCTAGCCAAAAACATTCAGTACTTC.

This chain links TRBV6-6 with TRBJ1-3; a possible D gene is TRBD1 (5 bases). Germline V lookup: CDR1 MNHNY, CDR2 SVGAGI (reference sequence). The CDR3 loop spans 14 amino acids. Trimming pared 8 bases from V and 2 bases from J, leaving 13 bases between. This CDR3 reads CASGRGDPGNTIYF. CDR3 nucleotides: TGTGCCAGCGGGAGAGGGGATCCTGGAAACACCATATATTTT.

This chain connects TRBV10-3 to TRBJ2-1, with a tentative D call TRBD2 (5 bases). Germline CDR1 and CDR2: ENHRY and SYGVKD. Trimming took 5 bases from V and 0 from J, leaving 11 bases between them. There are 15 residues in the CDR3. Here the CDR3 reads CAISLLGSSYNEQFF. The CDR3 nucleotides read TGTGCCATCAGTCTACTAGGGAGCTCCTACAATGAGCAGTTCTTC.

V is TRBV5-6 and J is TRBJ2-1; the match to TRBD2 covers 8 bases. With 4 bases clipped from V and 4 bases from J, the junction kept 13 bases outside the gene matches. The germline CDR1 and CDR2 sequences are SGHDT and YYEEEE. The CDR3 contains 17 residues. The CDR3 reads CASSAPRGRRSYNEQFF. For the CDR3, the DNA is TGTGCCAGCAGCGCCCCTCGCGGGAGGAGATCGTACAATGAGCAGTTCTTC.

The rearrangement links TRBV5-6 to TRBJ2-1, with 10 bases identical to TRBD2. The CDR3 has 15 residues. V dropped 2 bases and J dropped 6; count of bases not matched to a gene: 5. In germline, CDR1 is SGHDT, CDR2 YYEEEE. As DNA, the CDR3 is TGTGCCAGCAGCTTAGGTCTAGCGGGAGCCAATGAGCAGTTCTTC. Protein: CASSLGLAGANEQFF.

This clone has only one observation. The CDR3 bases are TGTGCCAGCAGCTGGGCGGGACAGGGGTTCTACGAGCAGTACTTC. Its translation: CASSWAGQGFYEQYF. V is TRBV5-8 and J is TRBJ2-7, with 10 nucleotides matching TRBD1. This CDR3 contains 15 residues. CDR1 and CDR2 from the germline V gene are SGHTS and YDEGEE. V shed 3 bases, J shed 3 bases, and the junction held 6 bases outside the gene matches.

This chain uses TRBV28 with TRBJ2-2; 7 nucleotides match TRBD1. J gave up 8 bases and V 6 bases, and 15 bases lay outside the gene matches. The CDR3 covers 16 residues. CDR1 and CDR2 (germline): MDHEN, SYDVKM. The CDR3 spells CASSPLGQKFTGELFF. In DNA, the CDR3 is TGTGCCAGCAGCCCCCTGGGACAGAAATTCACTGGGGAGCTGTTTTTT.

The chain carries TRBV5-1 and TRBJ2-3; D might be TRBD2 (6 bases). V was trimmed by 1 base and J by 1 base, leaving 10 bases between them. The CDR3 runs 15 residues. Germline V gene sequence: CDR1 SGHRS, CDR2 YFSETQ. Written as DNA, the CDR3 is TGCGCCAGCAGCTTGAGGGGACTGGGCACAGATACGCAGTATTTT. It encodes CASSLRGLGTDTQYF.

For this clone: This sample includes further DNA sequences coding for the same CDR3. The chain links TRBV7-9 to TRBJ1-5; 7 bases align to TRBD1. With 5 bases clipped from V and 0 bases from J, the junction kept 1 base outside the gene matches. CDR3 length equals 14 residues. CDR1 and CDR2 from the germline V gene are SEHNR and FQNEAQ (reference sequence). CDR3 nucleotide sequence: TGTGCCAGCAGCCGACAGGGTAGCAATCAGCCCCAGCATTTT. It specifies CASSRQGSNQPQHF.

V is TRBV5-6 and J is TRBJ1-5; 8 positions match TRBD1. CDR3 length: 18 amino acids. Looked up from germline, CDR1 is SGHDT and CDR2 is YYEEEE. Trimming took 4 bases from V and 2 from J; bases not matched to a gene: 14. The CDR3 here is CASSRRTGSTGGNQPQHF. The CDR3 DNA follows: TGTGCCAGCAGCCGAAGGACAGGGTCCACCGGGGGCAATCAGCCCCAGCATTTT.

This chain connects TRBV13 to TRBJ2-5; TRBD1 aligns across 9 bases. The CDR3 spans 14 residues. From germline, CDR1 is PRHDT and CDR2 FYEKMQ (reference sequence). With 5 bases clipped from V and 1 base from J, the junction kept 2 bases outside the gene matches. The CDR3 coding sequence is TGTGCCAGCAGCCCGACAGGGGGCCAAGAGACCCAGTACTTC. It encodes CASSPTGGQETQYF.

The rearrangement uses TRBV6-1 and TRBJ2-5; TRBD2 agrees at 8 bases. Germline V gene sequence: CDR1 MNHNS, CDR2 SASEGT. The CDR3 has 14 amino acids. The J segment lost 0 bases and the V segment lost 4 bases, leaving 1 base of the junction unmatched. This CDR3 reads CASSASGYQETQYF. CDR3 in DNA: TGTGCCAGCAGTGCTAGCGGGTACCAAGAGACCCAGTACTTC.

V gene TRBV25-1 combines with J gene TRBJ2-2; possible D gene TRBD1, 5 bases. Germline V gene lookup returns CDR1 MGHDK and CDR2 SYGVNS. The V gene lost 1 base and the J gene lost 2 bases, with 8 bases spanning the gap. This CDR3 has 15 residues. This chain's CDR3 is CASSESWTNTGELFF. The CDR3 coding sequence is TGTGCCAGCAGTGAATCCTGGACAAACACCGGGGAGCTGTTTTTT.

The chain is built from TRBV28 and TRBJ2-1; the D call may be TRBD1 or TRBD2 (5 bases each). Between the trimmed V and J ends, which lost 1 base and 13 bases, there was a span of 17 bases. The CDR3 consists of 14 residues. Germline V CDR1 and CDR2: MDHEN, SYDVKM. The CDR3 sequence is CASSLSGRAGIQFF. For the CDR3, the DNA is TGTGCCAGCAGTTTATCGGGGCGGGCCGGGATCCAGTTCTTC.